This TCR beta chain was recorded in a study of blood T cell repertoires in COVID-19. Study-wide context: Nucleic acid was either cDNA or gDNA, and it came from T cells, B-cell-depleted T cells, or PBMCs.

In the original analysis: How many nucleated cells were present was estimated from reference gene primer amplification. Sequencing used immunoSEQ multiplex PCR; TCRdb keeps in-frame clones, though not all of them. Clone size and the V and J calls come from that table; the DNA yielded D and trimming. The sample records about 140,000 clones, more than 80% being singletons. Looked up from germline, CDR1 is SGHTA and CDR2 is FQGNSA. V was clipped by 5 bases and J by 6 bases; unmatched bases: 9. The CDR3 is 14 residues long. The chain is built from TRBV7-2 and TRBJ2-7; TRBD1 aligns across 8 bases. Specimen: peripheral blood. This receptor was taken from a human donor in a cohort sampled during active COVID-19. The CDR3 sequence: CASSLQGESTEQYF. CDR3 DNA: TGTGCCAGCAGCCTACAGGGGGAGTCGACCGAGCAGTACTTC.